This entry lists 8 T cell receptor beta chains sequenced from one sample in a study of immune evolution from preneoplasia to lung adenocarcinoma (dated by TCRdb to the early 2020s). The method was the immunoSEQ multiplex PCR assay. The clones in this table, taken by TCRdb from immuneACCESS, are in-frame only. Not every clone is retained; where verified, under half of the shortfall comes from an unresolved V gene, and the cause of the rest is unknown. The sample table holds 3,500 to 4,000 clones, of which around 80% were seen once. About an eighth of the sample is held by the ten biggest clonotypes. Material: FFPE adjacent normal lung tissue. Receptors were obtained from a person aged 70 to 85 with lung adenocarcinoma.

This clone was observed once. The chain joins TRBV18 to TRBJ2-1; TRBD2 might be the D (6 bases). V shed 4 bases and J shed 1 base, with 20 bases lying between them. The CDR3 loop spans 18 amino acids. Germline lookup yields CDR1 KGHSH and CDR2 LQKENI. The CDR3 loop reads CASSRRSGGSGSYNEQFF. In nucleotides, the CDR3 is TGTGCCAGCTCACGAAGGAGTGGAGGTAGCGGATCCTACAATGAGCAGTTCTTC.

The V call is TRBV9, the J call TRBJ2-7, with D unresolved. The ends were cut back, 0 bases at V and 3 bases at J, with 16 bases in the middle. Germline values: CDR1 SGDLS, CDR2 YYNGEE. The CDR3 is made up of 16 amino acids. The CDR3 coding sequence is TGTGCCAGCAGCGTAGCGCCGGCGGCAGATATCTACGAGCAGTACTTC. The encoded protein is CASSVAPAADIYEQYF.

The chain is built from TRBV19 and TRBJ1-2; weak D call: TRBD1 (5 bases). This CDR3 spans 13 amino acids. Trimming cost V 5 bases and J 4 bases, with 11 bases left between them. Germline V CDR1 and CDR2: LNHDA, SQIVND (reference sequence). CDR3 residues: CASSLGTGYGYTF. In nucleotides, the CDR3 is TGTGCCAGTAGTCTAGGGACGGGCTATGGCTACACCTTC.

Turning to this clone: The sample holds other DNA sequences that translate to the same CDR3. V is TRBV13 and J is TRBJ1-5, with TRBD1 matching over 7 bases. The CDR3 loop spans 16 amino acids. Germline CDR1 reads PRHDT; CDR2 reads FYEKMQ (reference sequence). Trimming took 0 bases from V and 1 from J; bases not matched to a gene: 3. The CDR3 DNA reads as TGTGCCAGCAGCTTAGGAGGGGGCCGAAGCAATCAGCCCCAGCATTTT. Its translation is CASSLGGGRSNQPQHF.

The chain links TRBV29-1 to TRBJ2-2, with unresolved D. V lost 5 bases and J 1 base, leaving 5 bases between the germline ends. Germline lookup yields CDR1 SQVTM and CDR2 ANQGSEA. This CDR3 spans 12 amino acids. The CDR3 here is CSVSGNTGELFF. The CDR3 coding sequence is TGCAGCGTTTCGGGGAACACCGGGGAGCTGTTTTTT.

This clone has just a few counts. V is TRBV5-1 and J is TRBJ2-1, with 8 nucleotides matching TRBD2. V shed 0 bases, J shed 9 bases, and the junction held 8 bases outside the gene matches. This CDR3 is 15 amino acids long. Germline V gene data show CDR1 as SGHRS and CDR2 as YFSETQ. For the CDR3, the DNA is TGCGCCAGCAGCTTGGGGACTAGCAGAAATGGTGAGCAGTTCTTC. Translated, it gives CASSLGTSRNGEQFF.

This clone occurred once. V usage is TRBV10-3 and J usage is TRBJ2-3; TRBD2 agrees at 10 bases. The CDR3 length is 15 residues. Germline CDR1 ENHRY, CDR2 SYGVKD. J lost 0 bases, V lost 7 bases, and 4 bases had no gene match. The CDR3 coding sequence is TGTGCCATCACGAAGACTAGCGGGAGCACAGATACGCAGTATTTT. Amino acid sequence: CAITKTSGSTDTQYF.

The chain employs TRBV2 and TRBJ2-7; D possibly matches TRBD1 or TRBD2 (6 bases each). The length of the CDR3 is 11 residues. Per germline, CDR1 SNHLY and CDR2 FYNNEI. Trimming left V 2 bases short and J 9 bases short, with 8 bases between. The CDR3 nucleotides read TGTGCCAGCAGTGAATCGGGGGCGCAGTACTTC. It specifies CASSESGAQYF.